This TCR beta chain was identified during a study of blood T cell repertoires in COVID-19. Study at large: The United States, Italy and Spain supplied acute and convalescent COVID-19 samples. PBMCs, B-cell-depleted T cells, or T cells provided the cDNA or gDNA that made up the material.

Trimming took 2 bases from V and 8 from J; bases not matched to a gene: 14. The germline CDR1 and CDR2 sequences are SGHRS and YFSETQ. The CDR3 sequence is 18 residues long. Recruited during active infection, patients (from Seattle) were subsequently followed longitudinally. Authors' data handling: For nucleated cells, counts were estimated from reference gene primer amplification. Repertoires were generated with immunoSEQ multiplex PCR, while TCRdb's copy carries only in-frame clones and drops some. From that table come the V and J calls and clone size; the DNA was used to work out D and trimming. The sample gives a few hundred thousand clones, around 87% of which show up once; 1% is in the top ten.

Material: peripheral blood. The chain links TRBV5-1 to TRBJ1-6, with 9 bases matching TRBD1. This receptor was taken from a woman between 35 and 50 years old with COVID-19, enrolled during active disease. CDR3 bases: TGCGCCAGCAGCTTCACAGGGGGCAGCAGGATCGGTGATTCACCCCTCCACTTT. Residues: CASSFTGGSRIGDSPLHF. Drawing the rest from reference TRBV5-1 and TRBJ1-6, the complete variable domain is KAGVTQTPRYLIKTRGQQVTLSCSPISGHRSVSWYQQTPGQGLQFLFEYFSETQRNKGNFPGRFSGRQFSNSRSEMNVSTLELGDSALYLCASSFTGGSRIGDSPLHFGNGTRLTVT.